The present T cell receptor beta chain was sequenced within a study of T cell responses to AZD1222 COVID-19 vaccine. The CDR3 has 12 residues. As concerns this clone: Its matching antigen is unknown. Germline is not matched at one junction end, which may reflect a read error.

General observations from the study: White British people made up most donors, females outnumbered males, and clonal diversity was possibly underestimated. Reports indicate that nearly half of spike-specific TCRs are directed at unmutated variant regions. An increase in Spike-specific TCR breadth and depth was observed after two AZD1222 doses.

This table comes from immunoSEQ multiplex PCR, and its TCRdb copy is limited to in-frame clones, with some not included. The sample consists of approximately 65,000 clones, 88% of them appearing once. The chain couples TRBV12-3 or TRBV12-4 to TRBJ1-1, with D possibly TRBD1 on 6 matching bases. Source: peripheral blood, taken on day 0 of AZD1222 vaccination. The clonotype was recovered from an adult in good health. The CDR3 DNA follows: TGTGCCAGCAATACAGGGTTGGATCGACGTGAGTTT. The encoded protein is CASNTGLDRREF.